This is a list of T cell receptor beta chains from one sample in a study of beta chain features in type 1 diabetes. The repertoire was sequenced with immunoSEQ multiplex PCR; TCRdb's copy has only in-frame clones and lacks some. The sample has approximately 140,000 clones, 48% seen once. Source material: Tregs from blood. The receptors shown here come from a man aged 18 to 35 in good health. Both conserved end residues are part of each CDR3. The D gene is left open where the match is weak. Clone size is shown for a subset of rows, as once, few, many or a class of expanded clone.

D: NA; size: NA; V: TRBV30; J: TRBJ1-5; DNA: TGTGCCTGGAGTGTAATCCGGGATTGGAATCAGCCCCAGCATTTT; CDR3: CAWSVIRDWNQPQHF
D: NA; size: few; V: TRBV2; J: TRBJ2-7; DNA: TGTGCCAGCAAAGACAGGCTTACCTACGAGCAGTACTTC; CDR3: CASKDRLTYEQYF
D: NA; size: NA; V: TRBV20-1; J: TRBJ2-3; DNA: TGCAGTGCTACACGAGAAGATACGCAGTATTTT; CDR3: CSATREDTQYF
D: TRBD2; size: NA; V: TRBV6-1; J: TRBJ2-1; DNA: TGTGCCAGCAGCGCGGGAGGCCTATCCTACAATGAGCAGTTCTTC; CDR3: CASSAGGLSYNEQFF
D: NA; size: few; V: TRBV30; J: TRBJ2-7; DNA: TGTGCCTGGAGTCTCCGGGGCGAGCAGTACTTC; CDR3: CAWSLRGEQYF
D: NA; size: NA; V: TRBV5-1; J: TRBJ2-1; DNA: TGCGCCAGCACCCTAAATTGGCGCCTAGGCTACAATGAGCAGTTCTTC; CDR3: CASTLNWRLGYNEQFF
D: TRBD1; size: NA; V: TRBV29-1; J: TRBJ1-1; DNA: TGCAGCGTTGAACGTGGACAGGGTGTAACTGAAGCTTTCTTT; CDR3: CSVERGQGVTEAFF
D: TRBD2; size: NA; V: TRBV10-3; J: TRBJ2-5; DNA: TGTGCCATCAGTGGGACTAGCGGGAGGGTCGAGACCCAGTACTTC; CDR3: CAISGTSGRVETQYF
D: TRBD1; size: NA; V: TRBV28; J: TRBJ2-7; DNA: TGTGCCAGCAGTGGGGGACCGGGACAGGGGGCCTACGAGCAGTACTTC; CDR3: CASSGGPGQGAYEQYF
D: NA; size: NA; V: TRBV7-2; J: TRBJ2-3; DNA: TGTGCCAGCAGCTGGCTCGGGGCAGATACGCAGTATTTT; CDR3: CASSWLGADTQYF
D: NA; size: NA; V: TRBV5-1; J: TRBJ2-3; DNA: TGCGCCAGCAGCTTGCCGGGTTGGGCAGATACGCAGTATTTT; CDR3: CASSLPGWADTQYF
D: TRBD1; size: NA; V: TRBV11-2; J: TRBJ2-7; DNA: TGTGCCAGCAGCTTAGGGGACAGGGTGTCCGAGCAGTACTTC; CDR3: CASSLGDRVSEQYF
D: TRBD2; size: few; V: TRBV7-3; J: TRBJ2-1; DNA: TGTGCCAGCAGCTTCTGGGGCGGGAGAACCTACAATGAGCAGTTCTTC; CDR3: CASSFWGGRTYNEQFF
D: NA; size: few; V: TRBV7-7; J: TRBJ2-7; DNA: TGTGCTAGCAGCTTGGGGCCAACATCGGGGGAGAGGCAGTACTTC; CDR3: CASSLGPTSGERQYF
D: NA; size: once; V: TRBV27; J: TRBJ1-5; DNA: TGTGCCAGCGCACCCAGGGCGCTCAATCAGCCCCAGCATTTT; CDR3: CASAPRALNQPQHF